Listed below are T cell receptor beta chains from one sample, sequenced in a study of cytomegalovirus exposure and HLA in healthy donors. Some clones are missing from TCRdb's copy, which holds only in-frame ones; the method was immunoSEQ multiplex PCR. The table has approximately 180,000 clones, approximately 86% seen once; the top ten hold 2% to 3%. The specimen sequenced was PBMCs. These receptors were obtained from a man aged 18 to 29 in good health and CMV-seropositive. Both conserved end residues are part of each CDR3. Fields, in order: D gene, clone size, V gene, J gene, CDR3 protein, CDR3 DNA. A D gene is named only where the DNA matches it firmly. Size is omitted from some rows. Given values are once, few, many or a class for expanded clones.

TRBD2,NA,TRBV18,TRBJ2-1,CASSPPVAGAHNEQFF,TGTGCCAGCTCACCACCGGTAGCGGGGGCACACAATGAGCAGTTCTTC
TRBD2,NA,TRBV5-1,TRBJ2-3,CASSLEREADTQYF,TGCGCCAGCAGCTTGGAACGGGAGGCAGATACGCAGTATTTT
NA,NA,TRBV19,TRBJ2-1,CASSYSSYNEQFF,TGTGCCAGTAGTTATAGCTCCTACAATGAGCAGTTCTTC
TRBD1,NA,TRBV28,TRBJ1-5,CASSLGGTGSNQPQHF,TGTGCCAGCAGTTTAGGGGGGACAGGAAGCAATCAGCCCCAGCATTTT
NA,NA,TRBV6-6,TRBJ1-5,CASSKQVGGNQPQHF,TGTGCCAGCAGTAAGCAGGTAGGGGGCAATCAGCCCCAGCATTTT
TRBD1,NA,TRBV19,TRBJ2-3,CASSIWIRGQDTQYF,TGTGCCAGTAGTATTTGGATCAGGGGGCAGGATACGCAGTATTTT
TRBD2,NA,TRBV7-9,TRBJ2-1,CASSFVIAGTYNEQFF,TGTGCCAGCAGCTTCGTAATAGCGGGGACCTACAATGAGCAGTTCTTC
TRBD1,NA,TRBV5-4,TRBJ2-7,CASSPDRAGSYEQYF,TGTGCCAGCAGCCCCGACAGGGCAGGGTCCTACGAGCAGTACTTC
TRBD2,NA,TRBV5-1,TRBJ2-5,CASSLEGLAGAKTQYF,TGCGCCAGCAGCTTGGAGGGACTAGCGGGAGCCAAGACCCAGTACTTC
TRBD1,NA,TRBV28,TRBJ1-2,CASSRLGQGVGYTF,TGTGCCAGCAGTCGCCTGGGGCAGGGGGTCGGCTACACCTTC
NA,NA,TRBV7-8,TRBJ2-7,CASSLGGGSEQYF,TGTGCCAGCAGCTTAGGTGGGGGGAGCGAGCAGTACTTC
NA,NA,TRBV27,TRBJ2-5,CASKLQGGQETQYF,TGTGCCAGCAAGCTACAGGGAGGGCAAGAGACCCAGTACTTC
TRBD1,NA,TRBV5-1,TRBJ1-3,CASSSLSRDSSGNTIYF,TGCGCCAGCAGCTCGCTAAGCCGGGACAGCTCTGGAAACACCATATATTTT
NA,NA,TRBV13,TRBJ2-1,CASSLNGGVAYNEQFF,TGTGCCAGCAGCTTAAATGGCGGAGTTGCATACAATGAGCAGTTCTTC
NA,NA,TRBV19,TRBJ2-1,CASSPGGDEQFF,TGTGCCAGTAGCCCCGGAGGGGATGAGCAGTTCTTC
NA,NA,TRBV11-2,TRBJ2-3,CASRRTGTDTQYF,TGTGCCAGCAGGCGGACAGGCACAGATACGCAGTATTTT
NA,NA,TRBV1,TRBJ1-2,CTSSQAGTAYGYTF,TGCACCAGCAGCCAAGCCGGGACTGCTTATGGCTACACCTTC
TRBD1,NA,TRBV5-1,TRBJ2-2,CASSSGQGGGELFF,TGCGCCAGCAGCTCCGGACAGGGAGGCGGGGAGCTGTTTTTT
TRBD1,NA,TRBV28,TRBJ2-7,CASIGQGVDEQYF,TGTGCCAGCATAGGCCAGGGGGTCGACGAGCAGTACTTC
NA,NA,TRBV5-6,TRBJ1-1,CASSRGNTEAFF,TGTGCCAGCAGCCGGGGGAACACTGAAGCTTTCTTT
NA,once,TRBV7-3,TRBJ2-1,CASSFATDNEQFF,TGTGCCAGCAGCTTCGCGACAGACAATGAGCAGTTCTTC
NA,NA,TRBV15,TRBJ1-1,CATSRARNTEAFF,TGTGCCACCAGCAGAGCCCGTAACACTGAAGCTTTCTTT
NA,NA,TRBV29-1,TRBJ1-1,CRGDKVDTEAFF,TGCAGGGGGGACAAAGTAGACACTGAAGCTTTCTTT
NA,NA,TRBV4-3,TRBJ1-1,CASSTAGNTEAFF,TGCGCCAGCAGCACTGCAGGGAACACTGAAGCTTTCTTT
NA,NA,TRBV4-2,TRBJ1-3,CASSSEGLISGNTIYF,TGTGCCAGCAGCTCAGAAGGACTGATCTCTGGAAACACCATATATTTT
NA,NA,TRBV7-4,TRBJ2-3,CASSFLPRTDTQYF,TGTGCCAGCAGCTTTCTCCCTCGCACAGATACGCAGTATTTT
NA,NA,TRBV6-5,TRBJ1-2,CASSYSLSGSYGYTF,TGTGCCAGCAGTTACAGCCTTTCAGGTTCCTATGGCTACACCTTC
TRBD2,NA,TRBV4-2,TRBJ2-1,CASSQEGLAGAGGQFF,TGTGCCAGCAGCCAAGAAGGGCTAGCGGGGGCCGGTGGACAGTTCTTC
NA,NA,TRBV9,TRBJ2-3,CASSAPRILQGPDTQYF,TGTGCCAGCAGCGCCCCCCGAATTCTTCAGGGGCCCGATACGCAGTATTTT
TRBD1,NA,TRBV15,TRBJ1-6,CATFNDDATGQHNSPLHF,TGTGCCACCTTCAATGATGACGCTACGGGACAGCATAATTCACCCCTCCACTTT
NA,NA,TRBV6-1,TRBJ1-5,CASSDGGEAQPQHF,TGTGCCAGCAGTGATGGGGGCGAGGCGCAGCCCCAGCATTTT
TRBD2,NA,TRBV7-6,TRBJ2-4,CASSPWGVTSGRGRDIQYF,TGTGCCAGCAGCCCGTGGGGGGTCACTAGCGGGAGAGGCCGAGACATTCAGTACTTC
TRBD1,NA,TRBV5-4,TRBJ2-7,CASSYDRGEQYF,TGTGCCAGCAGCTATGACAGGGGCGAGCAGTACTTC
NA,NA,TRBV11-2,TRBJ1-1,CASSLGSLTEAFF,TGTGCCAGCAGCTTAGGTAGCCTCACTGAAGCTTTCTTT
NA,NA,TRBV11-1,TRBJ1-1,CASLGAPNTEAFF,TGTGCCAGCCTAGGAGCACCGAACACTGAAGCTTTCTTT
TRBD2,NA,TRBV9,TRBJ2-1,CASSPRQASGGTNEQFF,TGTGCCAGCAGCCCCCGTCAGGCTAGCGGGGGTACAAATGAGCAGTTCTTC
NA,few,TRBV30,TRBJ1-2,CAWREYNRVSYTF,TGTGCCTGGAGGGAGTACAACAGGGTGAGCTACACCTTC
TRBD2,NA,TRBV5-6,TRBJ2-2,CASSLGLATGELFF,TGTGCCAGCAGCTTGGGACTAGCCACCGGGGAGCTGTTTTTT
NA,NA,TRBV6-5,TRBJ1-3,CASSTRGNTIYF,TGTGCCAGCAGTACCAGGGGAAACACCATATATTTT
NA,NA,TRBV6-1,TRBJ1-2,CASSVVPYGYTF,TGTGCCAGCAGTGTAGTCCCCTATGGCTACACCTTC
NA,NA,TRBV13,TRBJ1-3,CASSSEKNTIYF,TGTGCCAGCAGCTCTGAGAAAAACACCATATATTTT
TRBD2,NA,TRBV28,TRBJ2-5,CATDPGLEETQYF,TGTGCCACCGACCCGGGACTAGAAGAGACCCAGTACTTC
NA,NA,TRBV12-5,TRBJ2-5,CASGLVVSRGGETQYF,TGTGCTAGTGGTTTGGTCGTCTCCAGGGGTGGAGAGACCCAGTACTTC
NA,medium-sized,TRBV6-1,TRBJ2-2,CASSGLDSIDTGELFF,TGTGCCAGCAGTGGACTAGATTCTATCGACACCGGGGAGCTGTTTTTT
NA,NA,TRBV28,TRBJ1-5,CAVRGGAVGNQPQHF,TGTGCCGTCAGGGGAGGGGCTGTGGGCAATCAGCCCCAGCATTTT
TRBD1,NA,TRBV6-1,TRBJ1-2,CASSQGTGASYGYTF,TGTGCCAGCAGTCAAGGGACAGGGGCCTCCTATGGCTACACCTTC
NA,NA,TRBV4-1,TRBJ1-1,CASSPLGGTEAFF,TGCGCCAGCAGCCCGTTAGGGGGAACTGAAGCTTTCTTT
TRBD1,NA,TRBV7-2,TRBJ1-2,CASSPTEGIRGLFYGYTF,TGTGCCAGCAGCCCCACGGAGGGTATCAGGGGGCTTTTCTATGGCTACACCTTC
TRBD1,NA,TRBV19,TRBJ1-1,CASSMGRTGVSAEAFF,TGTGCCAGTAGTATGGGCCGAACAGGGGTGTCGGCTGAAGCTTTCTTT
NA,NA,TRBV7-6,TRBJ2-5,CASSLEGEETQYF,TGTGCCAGCAGCTTAGAGGGGGAAGAGACCCAGTACTTC
NA,once,TRBV29-1,TRBJ1-1,CSVMGGSGEAFF,TGCAGCGTCATGGGAGGGTCGGGTGAAGCTTTCTTT
NA,NA,TRBV29-1,TRBJ1-4,CSVEDSGRKLFF,TGCAGCGTTGAAGATTCAGGGCGAAAACTGTTTTTT
NA,NA,TRBV6-5,TRBJ1-2,CASSGVSWGYTF,TGTGCCAGCAGTGGAGTGTCGTGGGGCTACACCTTC
TRBD1,once,TRBV6-1,TRBJ1-1,CASSTGQGVTEAFF,TGTGCCAGCAGTACGGGACAGGGAGTCACTGAAGCTTTCTTT
TRBD2,NA,TRBV5-4,TRBJ2-7,CASSPSTSGSYEQYF,TGTGCCAGCAGCCCCTCGACTAGCGGGAGCTACGAGCAGTACTTC
TRBD1,NA,TRBV27,TRBJ1-1,CASSSPGGKAFF,TGTGCCAGCAGCTCCCCAGGGGGGAAAGCTTTCTTT
NA,once,TRBV19,TRBJ2-4,CASSSRTVGIQYF,TGTGCCAGTAGTTCAAGGACAGTCGGCATTCAGTACTTC
TRBD1,NA,TRBV4-1,TRBJ1-2,CASSQAGQGARGYTF,TGCGCCAGCAGCCAGGCCGGACAGGGGGCGCGCGGCTACACCTTC
NA,NA,TRBV28,TRBJ1-5,CASAGQLDQPQHF,TGTGCCAGCGCGGGCCAACTTGATCAGCCCCAGCATTTT